This is a list of T cell receptor beta chains from one sample in a study of blood T cell repertoires in COVID-19. Assay used: immunoSEQ multiplex PCR; TCRdb lists only in-frame clones, some missing. The profile shows about 240,000 clones, around 87% of them singletons. The specimen sequenced was peripheral blood. These receptors originate from a woman aged 70-85 years with active or convalescent COVID-19. Both conserved end residues are part of each CDR3. The D gene is left open where the match is weak. Only some rows state a clone size, as once, few, many or a class for expanded clones.

CDR3aa: CASSYSRVEGNTIYF
CDR3nt: TGTGCCAGCAGTTACTCCCGGGTCGAGGGAAACACCATATATTTT
d_gene: -
j_gene: TRBJ1-3
abundance: -
v_gene: TRBV6-5

CDR3aa: CASWDSLYEQYF
CDR3nt: TGTGCCAGCTGGGACAGCCTCTACGAGCAGTACTTC
d_gene: TRBD1
j_gene: TRBJ2-7
abundance: -
v_gene: TRBV6-5

CDR3aa: CASSLAGVTEAFF
CDR3nt: TGCGCCAGCAGCTTGGCGGGGGTCACTGAAGCTTTCTTT
d_gene: -
j_gene: TRBJ1-1
abundance: -
v_gene: TRBV5-1

CDR3aa: CASSEGEGNQPQHF
CDR3nt: TGTGCCAGCAGTGAGGGGGAGGGCAATCAGCCCCAGCATTTT
d_gene: -
j_gene: TRBJ1-5
abundance: -
v_gene: TRBV2

CDR3aa: CASSTGKDTEAFF
CDR3nt: TGCGCCAGTTCGACAGGGAAGGACACTGAAGCTTTCTTT
d_gene: TRBD1
j_gene: TRBJ1-1
abundance: -
v_gene: TRBV10-1

CDR3aa: CAPEFVYAEAFF
CDR3nt: TGTGCCCCCGAGTTTGTGTACGCTGAAGCTTTCTTT
d_gene: -
j_gene: TRBJ1-1
abundance: -
v_gene: TRBV24-1

CDR3aa: CASSLGRVQETQYF
CDR3nt: TGCGCCAGCAGCTTGGGGCGGGTCCAAGAGACCCAGTACTTC
d_gene: -
j_gene: TRBJ2-5
abundance: -
v_gene: TRBV5-1

CDR3aa: CASSPRGQGNEQYF
CDR3nt: TGTGCCAGCTCACCCCGGGGACAGGGGAATGAGCAGTACTTC
d_gene: TRBD1
j_gene: TRBJ2-7
abundance: -
v_gene: TRBV18

CDR3aa: CASSILFGSEQYF
CDR3nt: TGTGCCAGTAGTATCCTCTTCGGGAGCGAGCAGTACTTC
d_gene: -
j_gene: TRBJ2-7
abundance: once
v_gene: TRBV19

CDR3aa: CASTSLDRGENTGELFF
CDR3nt: TGTGCCAGTACCTCCCTCGACAGGGGTGAGAACACCGGGGAGCTGTTTTTT
d_gene: TRBD1
j_gene: TRBJ2-2
abundance: -
v_gene: TRBV19

CDR3aa: CASSLSHRVNYGYTF
CDR3nt: TGTGCCAGCAGTTTATCCCACCGAGTTAACTATGGCTACACCTTC
d_gene: -
j_gene: TRBJ1-2
abundance: -
v_gene: TRBV27

CDR3aa: CASSVGGGGNQPQHF
CDR3nt: TGTGCCAGCAGCGTAGGGGGGGGTGGCAATCAGCCCCAGCATTTT
d_gene: -
j_gene: TRBJ1-5
abundance: -
v_gene: TRBV9

CDR3aa: CATSQGDYGYTF
CDR3nt: TGTGCCACTTCCCAGGGGGACTATGGCTACACCTTC
d_gene: TRBD1
j_gene: TRBJ1-2
abundance: -
v_gene: TRBV19

CDR3aa: CASSNSGVNYEQYF
CDR3nt: TGCGCCAGCAGCAATAGCGGGGTAAATTACGAGCAGTACTTC
d_gene: TRBD2
j_gene: TRBJ2-7
abundance: -
v_gene: TRBV5-1

CDR3aa: CASSEALQGNTIYF
CDR3nt: TGTGCCAGCAGTGAAGCGCTTCAGGGAAACACCATATATTTT
d_gene: -
j_gene: TRBJ1-3
abundance: few
v_gene: TRBV2

CDR3aa: CASSPFLGGSTPGELFF
CDR3nt: TGTGCCAGCAGCCCCTTCTTGGGGGGTTCTACACCCGGGGAGCTGTTTTTT
d_gene: -
j_gene: TRBJ2-2
abundance: -
v_gene: TRBV9

CDR3aa: CATSGRGTDTQYF
CDR3nt: TGTGCCACCTCTGGGCGGGGCACAGATACGCAGTATTTT
d_gene: -
j_gene: TRBJ2-3
abundance: -
v_gene: TRBV24-1

CDR3aa: CASSSYYGYTF
CDR3nt: TGTGCCAGCAGTTCTTACTATGGCTACACCTTC
d_gene: -
j_gene: TRBJ1-2
abundance: -
v_gene: TRBV7-2

CDR3aa: CSARPQAALHF
CDR3nt: TGCAGTGCTAGACCCCAAGCGGCCCTCCACTTT
d_gene: -
j_gene: TRBJ1-6
abundance: once
v_gene: TRBV20-1

CDR3aa: CASSLAFSGVFTDTQYF
CDR3nt: TGCGCCAGCAGCTTGGCCTTTAGCGGGGTGTTTACAGATACGCAGTATTTT
d_gene: TRBD2
j_gene: TRBJ2-3
abundance: few
v_gene: TRBV5-1

CDR3aa: CASRQISYGYTF
CDR3nt: TGTGCCAGTAGACAGATTTCCTATGGCTACACCTTC
d_gene: -
j_gene: TRBJ1-2
abundance: -
v_gene: TRBV19

CDR3aa: CASSIRGSSYNEQFF
CDR3nt: TGTGCCAGTAGTATAAGGGGTAGCTCCTACAATGAGCAGTTCTTC
d_gene: -
j_gene: TRBJ2-1
abundance: -
v_gene: TRBV19

CDR3aa: CASSLEPGQGARDTQYF
CDR3nt: TGTGCCAGCAGCTTGGAGCCGGGACAGGGTGCCAGAGATACGCAGTATTTT
d_gene: TRBD1
j_gene: TRBJ2-3
abundance: -
v_gene: TRBV5-4

CDR3aa: CASSSPSGTAPHTQYF
CDR3nt: TGTGCCAGCAGCTCCCCCTCCGGGACAGCGCCTCATACGCAGTATTTT
d_gene: TRBD1
j_gene: TRBJ2-3
abundance: -
v_gene: TRBV7-3

CDR3aa: CASSPDRGGSVGTEAFF
CDR3nt: TGCGCCAGCAGCCCGGACAGGGGCGGATCGGTCGGCACTGAAGCTTTCTTT
d_gene: TRBD1
j_gene: TRBJ1-1
abundance: -
v_gene: TRBV5-1

CDR3aa: CASSFGGGTNEQYF
CDR3nt: TGCGCCAGCAGCTTTGGCGGGGGTACCAACGAGCAGTACTTC
d_gene: TRBD2
j_gene: TRBJ2-7
abundance: -
v_gene: TRBV5-1

CDR3aa: CASRDGQGLGRGYTF
CDR3nt: TGTGCCAGCAGGGACGGACAGGGCCTCGGTAGGGGCTACACCTTC
d_gene: TRBD1
j_gene: TRBJ1-2
abundance: once
v_gene: TRBV6-5